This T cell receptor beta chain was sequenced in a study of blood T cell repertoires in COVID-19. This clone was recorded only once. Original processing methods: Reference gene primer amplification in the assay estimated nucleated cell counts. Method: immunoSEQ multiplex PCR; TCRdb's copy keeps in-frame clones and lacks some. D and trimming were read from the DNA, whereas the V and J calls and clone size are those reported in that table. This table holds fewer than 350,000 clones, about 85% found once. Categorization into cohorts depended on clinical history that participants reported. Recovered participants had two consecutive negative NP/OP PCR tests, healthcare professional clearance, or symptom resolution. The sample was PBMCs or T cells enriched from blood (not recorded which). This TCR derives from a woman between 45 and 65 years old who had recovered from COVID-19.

The CDR3 here is CASSFGFSNQPQHF. The CDR3 nucleotides read TGTGCCAGCAGCTTCGGGTTTAGCAATCAGCCCCAGCATTTT. The genes are TRBV7-2 and TRBJ1-5; D is undetermined. Germline CDR1 is SGHTA and CDR2 is FQGNSA. Deletions cut 3 bases from V and 0 bases from J, with 6 bases between. This CDR3 contains 14 residues. Full variable domain (outside the CDR3, taken from reference TRBV7-2 and TRBJ1-5): GAGVSQSPSNKVTEKGKDVELRCDPISGHTALYWYRQSLGQGLEFLIYFQGNSAPDKSGLPSDRFSAERTGGSVSTLTIQRTQQEDSAVYLCASSFGFSNQPQHFGDGTRLSIL.